The clone carrying this T cell receptor (beta chain) was seen a handful of times. The sample originates from a study of blood T cells in healthy people across ages. A J-beta primer mix and a sample-barcoded 5' primer were used in a second PCR of roughly 6 to 12 cycles. TCRdb itself ran the 5' RACE reads through MiXCR, one entry per CDR3 protein. Found here are 750,000 to 850,000 distinct CDR3 sequences, 25% of them singletons; the top ten hold more than 3%. V lost 4 bases to trimming and J lost 4 bases, with 14 bases between them. This CDR3 region has 14 residues. Per the germline V gene, CDR1 is SGHRS and CDR2 is YFSETQ. The sample was also reused in another study, on T cells of mothers and their children.

The sequence was obtained from a boy aged 5-17 years in good health. The chain recombines TRBV5-1 with TRBJ2-5, with D possibly matching TRBD2 (5 bases). The material sequenced was blood. CDR3 nucleotides: TGCGCCAGCAGCCCGCAGAGTGCGGGAGAGACCCAGTACTTC. It codes for CASSPQSAGETQYF.